This T cell receptor (beta chain) was observed in a study of shared clonotypes between healthy human individuals. Only in-frame clones appear in the TCRdb table, and some are missing; sequencing was by immunoSEQ multiplex PCR. Found here are fewer than 2.5 million clones, more than 85% of them singletons; the top ten hold approximately 0.36%. The V and J ends lost 0 bases and 1 base, in that order; junction bases with no gene match: 2. CDR3 length: 16 residues. Germline CDR1 is SGHTA and CDR2 is FQGNSA. Each sample came from a Caucasian adult donor living in Nashville, Tennessee. CD45RA+ naive and CD45RA-negative memory subsets were separated from CD4+ cells.

The receptor was isolated from a young man in good health. Some clones in this sample may be carry-over from other donors' samples. Sequencing was performed on naive CD4+ T cells from PBMCs. Indicated subset: CD45RA+ positively selected. V and J are TRBV7-2 and TRBJ1-5; 8 bases are a match to TRBD1. The DNA of the CDR3 is TGTGCCAGCAGCTTAGCGCGACAGGGGAGCAATCAGCCCCAGCATTTT. Translated: CASSLARQGSNQPQHF.